This T cell receptor (beta chain) was captured by sequencing in a study of radiation and T cells in renal cell carcinoma. Note on this clone: Its antigen is currently unknown.

TCRdb's copy holds only in-frame clones and misses some; the assay was immunoSEQ multiplex PCR. The sample yields 100,000 to 150,000 clones, approximately 90% seen once. The study, taken as a whole, reports: From baseline, blood top tumor clonotypes peaked at 2 weeks post-radiation.

As to time point: blood 2 weeks post-SBRT. Treatment given: 15 Gy SBRT to primary tumor, nephrectomy 4 weeks later. Serial blood draws occurred at baseline and 2 and 4 weeks post-SBRT. Germline assignment: CDR1 MNHEY and CDR2 SVGAGI. The CDR3 covers 15 residues. Trimming stripped 3 bases from V and 5 bases from J, with 11 bases between. This TCR was sampled from a woman in her 70s with renal cell carcinoma. The gene calls are TRBV6-5 and TRBJ1-6; D is possibly TRBD1 (5 bases). Material: blood, obtained from a patient whose treatment included radiotherapy and nephrectomy. The CDR3 coding sequence is TGTGCCAGCAGTTATCAGCGACAGAATAATTCACCCCTCCACTTT. Encoded protein: CASSYQRQNNSPLHF.